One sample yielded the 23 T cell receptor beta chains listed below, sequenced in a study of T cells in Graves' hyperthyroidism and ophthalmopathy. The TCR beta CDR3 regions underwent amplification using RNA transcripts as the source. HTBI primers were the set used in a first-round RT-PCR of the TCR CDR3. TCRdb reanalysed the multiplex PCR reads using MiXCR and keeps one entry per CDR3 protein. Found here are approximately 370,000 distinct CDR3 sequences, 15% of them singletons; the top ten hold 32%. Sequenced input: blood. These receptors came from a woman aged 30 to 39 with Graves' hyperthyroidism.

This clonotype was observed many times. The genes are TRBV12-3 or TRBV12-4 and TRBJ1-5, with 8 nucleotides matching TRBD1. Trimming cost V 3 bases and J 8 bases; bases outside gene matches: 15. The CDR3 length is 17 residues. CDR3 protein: CASSFSLGQDGREPQHF. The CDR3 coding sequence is TGTGCCAGCAGTTTCTCCCTGGGACAGGATGGGCGGGAGCCCCAGCATTTT.

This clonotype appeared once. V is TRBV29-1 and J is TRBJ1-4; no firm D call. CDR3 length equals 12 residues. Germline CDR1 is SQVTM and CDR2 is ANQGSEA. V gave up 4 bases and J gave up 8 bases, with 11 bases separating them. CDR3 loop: CSVVMGGEKLFF. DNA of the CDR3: TGCAGCGTTGTCATGGGTGGAGAAAAACTGTTTTTT.

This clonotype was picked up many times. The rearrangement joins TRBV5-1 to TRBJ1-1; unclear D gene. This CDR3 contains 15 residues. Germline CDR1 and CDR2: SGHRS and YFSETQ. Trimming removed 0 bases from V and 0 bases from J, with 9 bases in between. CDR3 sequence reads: CASSLAQRMNTEAFF. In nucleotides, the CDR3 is TGCGCCAGCAGCTTGGCCCAGAGGATGAACACTGAAGCTTTCTTT.

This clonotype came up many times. The CDR3 sequence is CASSPGLAGAGELFF. Here the CDR3 DNA reads TGTGCCAGCAGTCCCGGACTAGCGGGAGCAGGGGAGCTGTTTTTT. The chain combines TRBV2 with TRBJ2-2, with 13 bases aligning to TRBD2. This CDR3 has 15 amino acids. V lost 5 bases to trimming and J lost 8 bases; unmatched junction nucleotides: 5. Germline V gives CDR1 SNHLY, CDR2 FYNNEI. The full variable domain, with the rest looked up from reference TRBV2 and TRBJ2-2, is EPEVTQTPSHQVTQMGQEVILRCVPISNHLYFYWYRQILGQKVEFLVSFYNNEISEKSEIFDDQFSVERPDGSNFTLKIRSTKLEDSAMYFCASSPGLAGAGELFFGEGSRLTVL.

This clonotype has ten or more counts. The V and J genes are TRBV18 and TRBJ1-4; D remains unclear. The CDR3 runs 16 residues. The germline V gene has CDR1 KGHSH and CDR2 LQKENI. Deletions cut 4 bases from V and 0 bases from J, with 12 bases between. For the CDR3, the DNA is TGTGCCAGCTCACTGGAAACGGGTGCAACTAATGAAAAACTGTTTTTT. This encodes CASSLETGATNEKLFF.

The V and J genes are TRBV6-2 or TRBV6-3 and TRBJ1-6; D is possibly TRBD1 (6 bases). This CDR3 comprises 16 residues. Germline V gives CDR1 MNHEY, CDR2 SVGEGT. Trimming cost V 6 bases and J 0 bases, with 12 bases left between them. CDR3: CASSSTGNSYNSPLHF. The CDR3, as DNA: TGTGCCAGCAGCTCCACAGGGAACTCCTATAATTCACCCCTCCACTTT.

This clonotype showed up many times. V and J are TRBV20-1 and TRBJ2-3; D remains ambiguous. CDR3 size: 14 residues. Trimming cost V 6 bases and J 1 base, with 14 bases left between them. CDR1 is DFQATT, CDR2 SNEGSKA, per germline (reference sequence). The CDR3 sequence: CSAPTVVRTDTQYF. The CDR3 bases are TGCAGTGCGCCGACGGTTGTTCGCACAGATACGCAGTATTTT.

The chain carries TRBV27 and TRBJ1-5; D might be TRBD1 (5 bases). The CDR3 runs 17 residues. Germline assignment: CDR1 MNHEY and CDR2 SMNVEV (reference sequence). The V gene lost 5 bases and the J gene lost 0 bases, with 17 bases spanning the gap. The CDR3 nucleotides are TGTGCCAGCAGTCGAACCCGGACATCCGATAGCAATCAGCCCCAGCATTTT. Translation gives CASSRTRTSDSNQPQHF.

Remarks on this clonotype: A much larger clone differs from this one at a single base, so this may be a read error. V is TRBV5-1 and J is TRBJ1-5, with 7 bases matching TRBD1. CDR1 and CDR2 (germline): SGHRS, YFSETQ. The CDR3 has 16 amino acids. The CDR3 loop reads CASSLMGGTDNRPQHF. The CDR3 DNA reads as TGCGCCAGCAGCTTGATGGGCGGGACAGACAATCGGCCCCAGCATTTT.

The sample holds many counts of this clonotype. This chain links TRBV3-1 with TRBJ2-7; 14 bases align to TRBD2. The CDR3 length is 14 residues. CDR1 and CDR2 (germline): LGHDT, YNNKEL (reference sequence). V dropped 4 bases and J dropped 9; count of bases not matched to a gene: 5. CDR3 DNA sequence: TGTGCCAGCAGCCCGGGACTAGCGGGAGTCGCGCAGTACTTC. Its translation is CASSPGLAGVAQYF.

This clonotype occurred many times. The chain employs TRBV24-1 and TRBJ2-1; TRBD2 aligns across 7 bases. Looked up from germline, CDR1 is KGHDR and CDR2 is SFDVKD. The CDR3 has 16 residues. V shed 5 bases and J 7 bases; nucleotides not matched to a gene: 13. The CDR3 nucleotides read TGTGCCACCAGTGCTGCCCTGGCGGGAGTGAAAAATGAGCAGTTCTTC. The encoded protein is CATSAALAGVKNEQFF.

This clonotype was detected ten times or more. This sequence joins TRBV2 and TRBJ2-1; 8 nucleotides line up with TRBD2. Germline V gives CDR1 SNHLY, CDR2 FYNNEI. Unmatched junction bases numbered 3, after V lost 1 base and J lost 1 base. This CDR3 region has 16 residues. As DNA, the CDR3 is TGTGCCAGCAGTGAAGAGTCTAGCGGGTCCTACAATGAGCAGTTCTTC. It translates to CASSEESSGSYNEQFF.

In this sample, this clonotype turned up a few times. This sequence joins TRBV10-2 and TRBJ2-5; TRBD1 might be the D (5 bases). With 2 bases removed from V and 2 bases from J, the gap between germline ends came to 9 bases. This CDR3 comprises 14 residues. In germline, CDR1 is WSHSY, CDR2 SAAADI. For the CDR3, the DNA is TGCGCCAGCAGTGAGCCAGGGCTACAAGAGACCCAGTACTTC. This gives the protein CASSEPGLQETQYF.

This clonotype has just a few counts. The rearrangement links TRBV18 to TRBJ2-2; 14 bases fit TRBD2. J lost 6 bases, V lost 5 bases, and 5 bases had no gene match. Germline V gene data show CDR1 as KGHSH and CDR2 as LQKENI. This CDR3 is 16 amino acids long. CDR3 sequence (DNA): TGTGCCAGCTCATCGGGACTAGCGGGAGTGTCCGGGGAGCTGTTTTTT. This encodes CASSSGLAGVSGELFF.

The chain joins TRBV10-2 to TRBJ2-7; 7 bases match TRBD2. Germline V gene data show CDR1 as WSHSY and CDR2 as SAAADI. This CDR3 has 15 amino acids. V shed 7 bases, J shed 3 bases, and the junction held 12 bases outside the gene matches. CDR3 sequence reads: CASKIQAGILYEQYF. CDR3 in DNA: TGCGCCAGCAAAATCCAAGCGGGAATCCTCTACGAGCAGTACTTC.

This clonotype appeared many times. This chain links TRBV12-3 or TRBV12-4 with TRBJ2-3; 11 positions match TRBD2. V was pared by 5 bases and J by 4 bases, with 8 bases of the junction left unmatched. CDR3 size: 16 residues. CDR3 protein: CASSPGSGRASDTQYF. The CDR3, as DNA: TGTGCCAGCAGTCCAGGTAGCGGGAGGGCATCAGATACGCAGTATTTT.

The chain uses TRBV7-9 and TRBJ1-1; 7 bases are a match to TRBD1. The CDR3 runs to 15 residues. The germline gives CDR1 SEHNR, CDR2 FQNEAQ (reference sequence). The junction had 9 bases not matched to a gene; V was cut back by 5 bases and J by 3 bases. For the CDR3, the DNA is TGTGCCAGCAGCCTCAAGTCAGACAGGGACACTGAAGCTTTCTTT. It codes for CASSLKSDRDTEAFF.

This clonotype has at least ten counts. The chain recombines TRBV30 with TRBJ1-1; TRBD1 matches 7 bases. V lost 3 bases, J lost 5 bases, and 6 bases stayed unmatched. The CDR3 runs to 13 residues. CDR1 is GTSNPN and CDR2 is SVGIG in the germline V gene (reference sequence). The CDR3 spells CAWRLGGRTEAFF. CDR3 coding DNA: TGTGCCTGGAGGCTAGGGGGCCGAACTGAAGCTTTCTTT.

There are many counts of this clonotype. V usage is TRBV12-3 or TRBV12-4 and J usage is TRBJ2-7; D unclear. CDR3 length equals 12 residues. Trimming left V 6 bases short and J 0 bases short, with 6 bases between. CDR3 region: CASRSSSYEQYF. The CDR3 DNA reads TGTGCCAGCAGGTCGAGCTCCTACGAGCAGTACTTC.

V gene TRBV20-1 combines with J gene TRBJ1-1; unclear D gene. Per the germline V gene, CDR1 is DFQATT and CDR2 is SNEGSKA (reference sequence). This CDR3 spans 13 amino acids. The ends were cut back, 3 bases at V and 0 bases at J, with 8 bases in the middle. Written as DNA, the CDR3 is TGCAGTGCTAGTGGCTACATGAACACTGAAGCTTTCTTT. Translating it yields CSASGYMNTEAFF.

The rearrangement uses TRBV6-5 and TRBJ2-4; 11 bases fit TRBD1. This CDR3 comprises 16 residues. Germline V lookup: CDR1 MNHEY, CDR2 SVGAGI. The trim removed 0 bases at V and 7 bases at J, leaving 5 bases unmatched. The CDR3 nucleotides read TGTGCCAGCAGTTACTCTCCGGGACAGGGGGTGAACATTCAGTACTTC. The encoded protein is CASSYSPGQGVNIQYF.

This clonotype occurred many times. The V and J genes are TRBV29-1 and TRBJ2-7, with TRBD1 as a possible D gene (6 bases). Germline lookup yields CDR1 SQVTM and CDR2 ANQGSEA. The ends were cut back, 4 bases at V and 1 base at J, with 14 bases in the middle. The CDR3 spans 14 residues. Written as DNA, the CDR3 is TGCAGCGTTGTACGGACAGCGTCATCCTACGAGCAGTACTTC. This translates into CSVVRTASSYEQYF.

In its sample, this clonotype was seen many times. DNA of the CDR3: TGTGCCAGCAGTTTTGGACCAGGAAGCTCCTACGAGCAGTACTTC. As protein: CASSFGPGSSYEQYF. J is TRBJ2-7 and V is TRBV12-3 or TRBV12-4; D remains unclear. Trimming pared 3 bases from V and 0 bases from J, leaving 12 bases between. The CDR3 is 15 amino acids.